Presented here are 5 T cell receptor beta chains from one specimen sequenced in a study of blood T cells in healthy people across ages. Alongside a J-beta primer mix, a sample-barcoded 5' primer served in a second PCR lasting about 7 to 11 cycles. TCRdb called the 5' RACE reads again in MiXCR, with one record for every CDR3 protein. The sample lists around 690,000 distinct CDR3 sequences, approximately 59% occurring once. Sequencing was performed on blood. The receptor set was obtained from a man aged 60 to 69 in good health.

This clonotype was counted ten times or more. This chain uses TRBV6-5 with TRBJ2-7, with 12 nucleotides matching TRBD2. The CDR3 has 14 amino acids. The trim removed 6 bases at V and 5 bases at J, leaving 5 bases unmatched. Per germline, CDR1 MNHEY and CDR2 SVGAGI. The chain's CDR3 is CASSSSGGADEQYF. The CDR3 DNA follows: TGTGCCAGCAGCTCTAGCGGGGGGGCCGACGAGCAGTACTTC.

The chain combines TRBV7-9 with TRBJ1-2, with TRBD1 matching 7 bases. The ends lost 0 bases at V and 7 bases at J; junction bases unmatched: 5. The CDR3 contains 14 residues. Per the germline V gene, CDR1 is SEHNR and CDR2 is FQNEAQ (reference sequence). CDR3 region: CASSLAQGEFGYTF. The CDR3, as DNA: TGTGCCAGCAGCTTAGCGCAGGGGGAGTTTGGCTACACCTTC.

This clonotype showed up just once. The chain is built from TRBV20-1 and TRBJ2-5, with 9 bases aligning to TRBD1. Trimming at V came to 3 bases and at J to 2 bases, leaving 4 bases not matched to a gene. CDR1 and CDR2 from the germline V gene are DFQATT and SNEGSKA (reference sequence). The CDR3 totals 14 residues. Written as DNA, the CDR3 is TGCAGTGCTAGTGGGACAGGGACTCAAGAGACCCAGTACTTC. The encoded protein is CSASGTGTQETQYF.

This clonotype was seen a few times. The CDR3 DNA follows: TGCAGTGCTAGAGCGCCAGGGGGTTACAGCTCCTATAATTCACCCCTCCACTTT. It codes for CSARAPGGYSSYNSPLHF. The chain carries TRBV20-1 and TRBJ1-6, with TRBD1 matching 7 bases. Germline assignment: CDR1 DFQATT and CDR2 SNEGSKA (reference sequence). V was pared by 1 base and J by 0 bases, with 9 bases of the junction left unmatched. CDR3 length equals 18 residues.

The V gene is TRBV2, the J gene TRBJ1-2; the match to TRBD1 covers 7 bases. CDR3 length: 13 amino acids. Germline assignment: CDR1 SNHLY and CDR2 FYNNEI. Losses at the gene ends were 4 bases for V and 7 bases for J; bases not matched to a gene: 6. In DNA, the CDR3 is TGTGCCAGCAGTGTACAGGGGACCTTTGGCTACACCTTC. Protein sequence: CASSVQGTFGYTF.